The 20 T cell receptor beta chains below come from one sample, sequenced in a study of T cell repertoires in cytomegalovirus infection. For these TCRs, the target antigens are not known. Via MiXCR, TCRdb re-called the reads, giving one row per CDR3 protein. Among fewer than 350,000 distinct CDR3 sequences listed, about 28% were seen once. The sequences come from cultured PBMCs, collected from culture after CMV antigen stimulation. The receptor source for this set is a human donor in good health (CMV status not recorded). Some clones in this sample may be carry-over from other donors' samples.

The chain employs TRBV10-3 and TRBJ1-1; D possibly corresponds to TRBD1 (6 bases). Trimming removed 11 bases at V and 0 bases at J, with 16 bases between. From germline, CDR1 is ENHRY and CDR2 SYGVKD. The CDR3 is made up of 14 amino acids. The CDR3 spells CAACAGTMNTEAFF. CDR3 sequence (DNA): TGTGCCGCTTGCGCCGGGACAATGAACACTGAAGCTTTCTTT.

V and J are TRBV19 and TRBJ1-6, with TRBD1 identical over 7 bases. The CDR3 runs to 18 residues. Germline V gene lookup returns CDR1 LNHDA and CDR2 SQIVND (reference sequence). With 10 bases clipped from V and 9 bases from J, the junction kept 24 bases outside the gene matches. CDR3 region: CATSEFPMGGQRTSPLHF. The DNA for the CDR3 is TGTGCCACCTCTGAATTCCCCATGGGGGGACAGAGGACTTCACCCCTCCACTTT.

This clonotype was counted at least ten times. CDR3 in amino acids: CASSLGGGYEQYF. The CDR3 coding sequence is TGTGCCAGCAGCTTAGGAGGCGGCTACGAGCAGTACTTC. J is TRBJ2-7 and V is TRBV7-6, with D unresolved. V dropped 1 base and J dropped 3 bases, with 7 bases sitting between them. CDR3 length: 13 amino acids. CDR1 is SGHVS and CDR2 is FNYEAQ in the germline V gene.

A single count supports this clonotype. CDR3 residues: CASSSPSGRVNIQYF. DNA of the CDR3: TGTGCCAGCAGTTCTCCCAGCGGGAGGGTAAACATTCAGTACTTC. This sequence joins TRBV6-6 and TRBJ2-4; 10 nucleotides agree with TRBD2. V was pared by 4 bases and J by 6 bases, with 6 bases of the junction left unmatched. Looked up from germline, CDR1 is MNHNY and CDR2 is SVGAGI (reference sequence). The CDR3 is 15 amino acids.

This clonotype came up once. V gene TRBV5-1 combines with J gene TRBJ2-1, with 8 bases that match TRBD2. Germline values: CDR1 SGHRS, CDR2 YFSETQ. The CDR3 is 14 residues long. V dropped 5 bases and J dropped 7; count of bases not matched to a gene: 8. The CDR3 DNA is TGCGCCAGCAGGGGAACGGGGGGGCTAAATGAGCAGTTCTTC. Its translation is CASRGTGGLNEQFF.

CDR3 region: CASSQDRNSPLHF. The CDR3 DNA follows: TGTGCCAGCAGCCAAGACAGGAACTCACCCCTCCACTTT. The rearrangement joins TRBV16 to TRBJ1-6; D possibly corresponds to TRBD1 (6 bases). The V gene lost 2 bases and the J gene lost 10 bases, with 9 bases spanning the gap. This CDR3 has 13 amino acids. CDR1 and CDR2 (germline): KGHSY, FQNENV.

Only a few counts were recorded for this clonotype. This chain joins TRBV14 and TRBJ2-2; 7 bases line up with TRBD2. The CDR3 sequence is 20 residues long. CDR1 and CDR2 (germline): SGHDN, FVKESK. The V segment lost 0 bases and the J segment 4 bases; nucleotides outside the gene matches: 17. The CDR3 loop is CASSQEAPRRKRETTGELFF. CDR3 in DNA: TGTGCCAGCAGCCAAGAAGCTCCCCGAAGGAAGCGGGAAACCACCGGGGAGCTGTTTTTT.

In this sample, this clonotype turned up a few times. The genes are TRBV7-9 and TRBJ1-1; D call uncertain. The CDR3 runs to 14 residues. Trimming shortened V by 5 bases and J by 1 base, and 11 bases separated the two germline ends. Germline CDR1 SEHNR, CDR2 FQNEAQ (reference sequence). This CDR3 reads CASSPWTENTEAFF. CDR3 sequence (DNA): TGTGCCAGCAGCCCATGGACCGAGAACACTGAAGCTTTCTTT. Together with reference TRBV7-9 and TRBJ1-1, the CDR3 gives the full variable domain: DTGVSQNPRHKITKRGQNVTFRCDPISEHNRLYWYRQTLGQGPEFLTYFQNEAQLEKSRLLSDRFSAERPKGSFSTLEIQRTEQGDSAMYLCASSPWTENTEAFFGQGTRLTVV.

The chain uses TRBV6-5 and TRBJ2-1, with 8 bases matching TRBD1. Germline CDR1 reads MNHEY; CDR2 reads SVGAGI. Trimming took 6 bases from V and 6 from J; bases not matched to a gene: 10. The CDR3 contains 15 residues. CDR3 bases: TGTGCCAGCAGCCCCGGGACAGGATCCCTCAATGAGCAGTTCTTC. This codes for CASSPGTGSLNEQFF.

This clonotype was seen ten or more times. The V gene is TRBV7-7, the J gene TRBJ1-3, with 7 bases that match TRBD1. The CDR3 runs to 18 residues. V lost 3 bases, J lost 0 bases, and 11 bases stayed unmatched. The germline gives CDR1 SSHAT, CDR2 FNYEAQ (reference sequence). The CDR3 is CASSLGRQGRYSGNTIYF. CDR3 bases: TGTGCCAGCAGCTTGGGGCGACAGGGACGCTACTCTGGAAACACCATATATTTT.

CDR3 in amino acids: CASSLWEQGKNTEAFF. CDR3 bases: TGTGCCAGCAGCTTATGGGAACAGGGGAAGAACACTGAAGCTTTCTTT. The chain employs TRBV11-2 and TRBJ1-1; 7 nucleotides line up with TRBD1. The CDR3 covers 16 residues. The V segment lost 2 bases and the J segment 1 base; nucleotides outside the gene matches: 7. Per the germline V gene, CDR1 is SGHAT and CDR2 is FQNNGV.

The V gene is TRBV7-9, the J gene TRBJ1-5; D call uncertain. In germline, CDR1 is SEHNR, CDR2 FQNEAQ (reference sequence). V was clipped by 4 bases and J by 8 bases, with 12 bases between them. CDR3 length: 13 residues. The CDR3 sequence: CASSSNAAEPQHF. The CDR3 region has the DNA TGTGCCAGCAGCTCTAACGCGGCGGAGCCCCAGCATTTT.

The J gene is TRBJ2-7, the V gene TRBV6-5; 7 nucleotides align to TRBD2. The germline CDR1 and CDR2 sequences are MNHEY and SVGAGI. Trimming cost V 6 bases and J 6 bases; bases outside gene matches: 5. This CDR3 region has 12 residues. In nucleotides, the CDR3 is TGTGCCAGCAGGGGGGGGGTGGGCGAGCAGTACTTC. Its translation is CASRGGVGEQYF.

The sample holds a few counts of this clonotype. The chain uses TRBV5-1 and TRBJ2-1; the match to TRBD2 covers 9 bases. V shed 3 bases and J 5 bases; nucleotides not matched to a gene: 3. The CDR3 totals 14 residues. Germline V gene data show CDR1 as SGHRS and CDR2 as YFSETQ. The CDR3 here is CASSWAGGDNEQFF. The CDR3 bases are TGCGCCAGCAGCTGGGCGGGGGGGGACAATGAGCAGTTCTTC.

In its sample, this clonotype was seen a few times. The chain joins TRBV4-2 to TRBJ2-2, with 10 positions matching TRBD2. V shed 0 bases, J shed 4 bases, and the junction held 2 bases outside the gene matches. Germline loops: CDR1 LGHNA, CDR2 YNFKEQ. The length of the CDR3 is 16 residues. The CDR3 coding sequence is TGTGCCAGCAGCCAAGACCTAGCGGGGGTCACCGGGGAGCTGTTTTTT. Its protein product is CASSQDLAGVTGELFF.

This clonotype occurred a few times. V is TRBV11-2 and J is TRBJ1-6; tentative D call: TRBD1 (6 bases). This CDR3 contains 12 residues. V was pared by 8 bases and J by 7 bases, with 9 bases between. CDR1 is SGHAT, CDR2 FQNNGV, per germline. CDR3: CASRTGNSPLHF. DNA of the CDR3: TGTGCCAGCCGTACAGGGAATTCACCCCTCCACTTT. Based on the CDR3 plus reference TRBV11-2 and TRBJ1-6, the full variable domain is EAGVAQSPRYKIIEKRQSVAFWCNPISGHATLYWYQQILGQGPKLLIQFQNNGVVDDSQLPKDRFSAERLKGVDSTLKIQPAKLEDSAVYLCASRTGNSPLHFGNGTRLTVT.

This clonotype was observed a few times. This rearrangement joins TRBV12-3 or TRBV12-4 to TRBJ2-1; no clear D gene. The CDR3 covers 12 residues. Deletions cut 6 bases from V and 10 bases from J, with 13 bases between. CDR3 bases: TGTGCCAGCAGACGCGGACCCGGAGAGCAGTTCTTC. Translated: CASRRGPGEQFF.

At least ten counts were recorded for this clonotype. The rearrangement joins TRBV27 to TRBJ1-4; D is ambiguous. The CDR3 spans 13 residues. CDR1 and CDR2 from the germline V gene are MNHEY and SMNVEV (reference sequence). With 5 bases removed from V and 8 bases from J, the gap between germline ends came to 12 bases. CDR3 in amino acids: CASSLVREEKLFF. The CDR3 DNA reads TGTGCCAGCAGTCTCGTAAGGGAGGAAAAACTGTTTTTT.

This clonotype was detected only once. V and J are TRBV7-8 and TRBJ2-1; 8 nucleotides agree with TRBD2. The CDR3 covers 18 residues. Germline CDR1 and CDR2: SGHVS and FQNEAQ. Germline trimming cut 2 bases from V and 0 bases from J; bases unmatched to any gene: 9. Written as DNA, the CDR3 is TGTGCCAGCAGCTTACAGCTCTTTAGCGGGGCCTCCTACAATGAGCAGTTCTTC. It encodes CASSLQLFSGASYNEQFF. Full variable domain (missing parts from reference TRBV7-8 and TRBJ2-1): GAGVSQSPRYKVAKRGQDVALRCDPISGHVSLFWYQQALGQGPEFLTYFQNEAQLDKSGLPSDRFFAERPEGSVSTLKIQRTQQEDSAVYLCASSLQLFSGASYNEQFFGPGTRLTVL.

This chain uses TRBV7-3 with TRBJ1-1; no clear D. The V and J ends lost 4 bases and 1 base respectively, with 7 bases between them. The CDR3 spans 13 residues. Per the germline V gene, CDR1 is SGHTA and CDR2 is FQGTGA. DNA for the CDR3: TGTGCCAGCAGCTCCTATCCGAACACTGAAGCTTTCTTT. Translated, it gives CASSSYPNTEAFF.